One sample yielded the 4 T cell receptor beta chains listed below, sequenced in a study of T cells after posttransplantation cyclophosphamide. Generated by immunoSEQ multiplex PCR, the TCRdb table keeps only in-frame clones and is missing some. Listed for the sample are 12,000 or so clones, none seen a single time. A marrow graft followed busulfan-fludarabine conditioning, with cyclophosphamide on days +3 and +4. The sample consisted of PBMCs, taken after allogeneic stem cell transplant with posttransplant cyclophosphamide. These receptors were taken from a female patient in her thirties or forties who received an allogeneic stem cell transplant from a related donor, was CMV-positive, and had acute GVHD only. The T cells may partly be graft donor cells.

This clone came up many times. A junction boundary mismatches the germline segment, possibly from a read error. This chain joins TRBV7-9 and TRBJ1-1; 7 bases line up with TRBD1. The CDR3 is made up of 12 amino acids. Germline loops: CDR1 SEHNR, CDR2 FQNEAQ (reference sequence). The CDR3 nucleotides read TGTGCCAGCAGCCCAGGGAGACAGGGTGGCTTTTTT. Translation gives CASSPGRQGGFF. Using reference TRBV7-9 and TRBJ1-1 for the parts outside the CDR3, the full variable domain is DTGVSQNPRHKITKRGQNVTFRCDPISEHNRLYWYRQTLGQGPEFLTYFQNEAQLEKSRLLSDRFSAERPKGSFSTLEIQRTEQGDSAMYLCASSPGRQGGFFGQGTRLTVV.

This clone showed up many times. The chain uses TRBV11-3 and TRBJ2-1; tentative D call: TRBD2 (5 bases). Per the germline V gene, CDR1 is SGHNT and CDR2 is YENEEA. Trimming stripped 3 bases from V and 5 bases from J, with 14 bases between. The CDR3 spans 15 residues. The CDR3 sequence is CASSLFSGEDNEQFF. The CDR3 DNA is TGTGCCAGCAGCTTGTTCAGCGGTGAGGACAATGAGCAGTTCTTC.

This clone came up many times. This chain links TRBV7-9 with TRBJ1-5, with D perhaps TRBD1 (6 bases). The germline V and J ends were trimmed by 6 bases and 1 base, with 13 bases remaining between them. CDR3 length: 15 residues. CDR1 and CDR2 (germline): SEHNR, FQNEAQ (reference sequence). The CDR3 sequence: CASSPTGTSNQPQHF. For the CDR3, the DNA is TGTGCCAGCAGTCCAACAGGGACGAGCAATCAGCCCCAGCATTTT.

This clone was recorded at least ten times. The chain carries TRBV11-2 and TRBJ2-3, with no clear D. CDR1 SGHAT and CDR2 FQNNGV come from the germline V gene. V lost 3 bases and J lost 4, with 5 bases in between. The CDR3 is made up of 12 amino acids. CDR3 protein: CASSFSADTQYF. CDR3 in DNA: TGTGCCAGCAGCTTTTCAGCAGATACGCAGTATTTT.